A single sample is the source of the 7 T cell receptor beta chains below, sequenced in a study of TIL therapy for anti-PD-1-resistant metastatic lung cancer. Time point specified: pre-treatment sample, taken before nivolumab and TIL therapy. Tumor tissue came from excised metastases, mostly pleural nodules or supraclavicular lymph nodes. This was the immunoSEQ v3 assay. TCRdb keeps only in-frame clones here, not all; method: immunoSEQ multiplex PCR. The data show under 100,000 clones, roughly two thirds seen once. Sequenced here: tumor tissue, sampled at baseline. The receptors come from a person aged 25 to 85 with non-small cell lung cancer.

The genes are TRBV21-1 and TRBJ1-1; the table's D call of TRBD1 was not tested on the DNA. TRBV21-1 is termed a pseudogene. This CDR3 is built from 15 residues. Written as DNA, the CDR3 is TGTGCCAGCAGCAAAGCCCAAGGGGAGAACACTGAAGCTTTCTTT. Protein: CASSKAQGENTEAFF.

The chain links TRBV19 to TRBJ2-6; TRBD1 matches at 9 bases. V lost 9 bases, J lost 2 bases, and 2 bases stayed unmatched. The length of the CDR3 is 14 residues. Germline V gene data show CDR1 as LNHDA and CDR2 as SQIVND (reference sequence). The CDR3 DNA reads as TGTGCCAGCACAGGGGGCGCTGGGGCCAACGTCCTGACTTTC. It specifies CASTGGAGANVLTF. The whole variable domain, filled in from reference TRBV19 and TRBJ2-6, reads DGGITQSPKYLFRKEGQNVTLSCEQNLNHDAMYWYRQDPGQGLRLIYYSQIVNDFQKGDIAEGYSVSREKKESFPLTVTSAQKNPTAFYLCASTGGAGANVLTFGAGSRLTVL.

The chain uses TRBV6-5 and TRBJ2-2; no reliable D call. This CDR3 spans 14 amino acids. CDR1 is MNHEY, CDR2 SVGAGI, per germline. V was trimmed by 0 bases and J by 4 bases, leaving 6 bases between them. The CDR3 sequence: CASSYSSPTGELFF. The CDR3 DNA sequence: TGTGCCAGCAGTTACTCGTCCCCCACCGGGGAGCTGTTTTTT.

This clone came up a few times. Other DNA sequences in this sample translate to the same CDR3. CDR3 sequence: CASSPLGTGGETQYF. The CDR3 DNA sequence: TGTGCCAGCTCACCACTCGGGACAGGGGGGGAGACCCAGTACTTC. The chain is built from TRBV18 and TRBJ2-5; 11 positions agree with TRBD1. Germline V CDR1 and CDR2: KGHSH, LQKENI. The CDR3 spans 15 residues. The junction had 3 bases not matched to a gene; V was cut back by 1 base and J by 5 bases.

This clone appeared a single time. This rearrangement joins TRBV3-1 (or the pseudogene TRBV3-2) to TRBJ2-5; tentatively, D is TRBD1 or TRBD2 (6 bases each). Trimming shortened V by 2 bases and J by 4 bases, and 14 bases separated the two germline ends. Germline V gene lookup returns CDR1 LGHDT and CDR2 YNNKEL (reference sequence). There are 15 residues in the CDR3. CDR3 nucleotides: TGTGCCAGCAGCCAACTCTCGGGGGCCCTAGAGACCCAGTACTTC. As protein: CASSQLSGALETQYF.

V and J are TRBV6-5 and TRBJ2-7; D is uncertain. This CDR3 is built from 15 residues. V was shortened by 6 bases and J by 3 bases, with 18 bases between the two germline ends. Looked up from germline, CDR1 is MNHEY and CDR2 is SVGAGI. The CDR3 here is CASRPTIWVNYEQYF. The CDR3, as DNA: TGTGCCAGCAGGCCTACTATTTGGGTGAACTACGAGCAGTACTTC.

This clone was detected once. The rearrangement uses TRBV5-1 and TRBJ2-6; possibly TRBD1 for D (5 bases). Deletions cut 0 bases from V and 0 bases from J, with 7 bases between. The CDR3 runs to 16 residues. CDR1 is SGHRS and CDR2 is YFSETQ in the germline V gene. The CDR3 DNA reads TGCGCCAGCAGCTTGGCAGGGAACTCTGGGGCCAACGTCCTGACTTTC. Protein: CASSLAGNSGANVLTF.